The next 20 T cell receptor beta chains were all read from a single sample in a study of patients and donors after allogeneic stem cell transplantation. TCRdb called the RT-PCR reads again in MiXCR, with one record for every CDR3 protein. The sample has about 210,000 distinct CDR3 sequences; around two fifths are singletons. The sequenced sample was blood, either unsorted or a sorted T cell fraction (not recorded which). The origin of the receptors is a human donor who was either an allogeneic HSCT recipient or a stem cell or donor lymphocyte infusion donor (not recorded which). It is not recorded whose cells these are; they may come from a transplant donor.

This clonotype was observed a handful of times. This rearrangement joins TRBV20-1 to TRBJ1-2; weak D call: TRBD1 (6 bases). Germline lookup yields CDR1 DFQATT and CDR2 SNEGSKA (reference sequence). The length of the CDR3 is 12 residues. The CDR3 spells CRAGASNYGYTF. The CDR3, as DNA: TGCAGGGCAGGGGCGTCTAACTATGGCTACACCTTC.

J is TRBJ1-2 and V is TRBV12-3 or TRBV12-4; tentative D call: TRBD1 (5 bases). CDR3 length equals 14 residues. The germline V and J ends were trimmed by 5 bases and 5 bases, with 15 bases remaining between them. The CDR3 protein is CASSREQVLYGYTF. The CDR3 coding sequence is TGTGCCAGCAGTCGCGAACAGGTTCTGTATGGCTACACCTTC.

The chain couples TRBV12-3 or TRBV12-4 to TRBJ1-6, with D possibly TRBD1 on 6 matching bases. The CDR3 runs 15 residues. The V gene lost 6 bases and the J gene lost 9 bases, with 18 bases spanning the gap. CDR3 nucleotides: TGTGCCAGCAGCCCCTGGGACATTTTTGGTTCACCCCTCCACTTT. Protein: CASSPWDIFGSPLHF.

This clonotype was observed a handful of times. The J gene is TRBJ1-1, the V gene TRBV10-3; TRBD1 might be the D (5 bases). The CDR3 runs 13 residues. V was shortened by 8 bases and J by 1 base, with 11 bases between the two germline ends. In germline, CDR1 is ENHRY, CDR2 SYGVKD. CDR3 protein: CAIGARENTEAFF. CDR3 nucleotides: TGTGCCATCGGGGCCAGGGAGAACACTGAAGCTTTCTTT.

The chain links TRBV9 to TRBJ2-1; D might be TRBD2 (6 bases). Trimming left V 0 bases short and J 7 bases short, with 11 bases between. The CDR3 covers 14 residues. Germline CDR1 and CDR2: SGDLS and YYNGEE. The CDR3 loop reads CASSVEGLLNEQFF. In nucleotides, the CDR3 is TGTGCCAGCAGCGTAGAGGGACTTCTTAATGAGCAGTTCTTC.

This sequence joins TRBV6-5 and TRBJ1-3, with 8 bases fitting TRBD1. The CDR3 covers 17 residues. The V gene's germline CDR1 is MNHEY and CDR2 SVGAGI. V gave up 5 bases and J gave up 0 bases; unmatched junction bases: 9. The CDR3 DNA reads as TGTGCCAGCAGTCCGCGGACAGGGATTGTCTCTGGAAACACCATATATTTT. It encodes CASSPRTGIVSGNTIYF.

This clonotype has just a few counts. The chain recombines TRBV11-3 with TRBJ2-1; the D is unclear. Trimming removed 5 bases at V and 10 bases at J, with 15 bases between. Germline CDR1 reads SGHNT; CDR2 reads YENEEA. The CDR3 extends over 13 amino acids. This CDR3 reads CASSLGPAGEQFF. In DNA, the CDR3 is TGTGCCAGCAGCCTTGGGCCCGCCGGGGAGCAGTTCTTC.

This clonotype was seen only a few times. The chain is built from TRBV5-1 and TRBJ1-2, with 7 bases identical to TRBD1. The V segment lost 4 bases and the J segment 4 bases; nucleotides outside the gene matches: 10. CDR3 length: 15 residues. CDR1 is SGHRS, CDR2 YFSETQ, per germline. DNA for the CDR3: TGCGCCAGCAGCCCCCGACAGGGACGCGGCTATGGCTACACCTTC. Its translation is CASSPRQGRGYGYTF. Together with reference TRBV5-1 and TRBJ1-2, the CDR3 gives the full variable domain: KAGVTQTPRYLIKTRGQQVTLSCSPISGHRSVSWYQQTPGQGLQFLFEYFSETQRNKGNFPGRFSGRQFSNSRSEMNVSTLELGDSALYLCASSPRQGRGYGYTFGSGTRLTVV.

The gene calls are TRBV12-3 or TRBV12-4 and TRBJ1-1, with D possibly TRBD1 on 5 matching bases. This CDR3 comprises 14 residues. The ends were cut back, 8 bases at V and 6 bases at J, with 19 bases in the middle. DNA of the CDR3: TGTGCCAGCGCAGGTGGGGGGGATCGGGCTGAAGCTTTCTTT. It yields the protein CASAGGGDRAEAFF.

The V and J genes are TRBV7-2 and TRBJ2-1; 9 positions match TRBD1. Germline V gives CDR1 SGHTA, CDR2 FQGNSA. The junction had 13 bases not matched to a gene; V was cut back by 4 bases and J by 0 bases. The CDR3 has 19 residues. The CDR3 spells CASSSSGTGSRGSYNEQFF. CDR3 DNA sequence: TGTGCCAGCAGCTCCTCCGGGACAGGGTCTCGGGGCTCCTACAATGAGCAGTTCTTC.

The rearrangement joins TRBV12-3 or TRBV12-4 to TRBJ2-2; no clear D gene. The CDR3 sequence is 11 residues long. V was cut by 6 bases and J by 7 bases, with 6 bases left in between. CDR3 sequence reads: CASRMNGELFF. CDR3 nucleotide sequence: TGTGCCAGCAGGATGAACGGGGAGCTGTTTTTT.

The chain joins TRBV12-3 or TRBV12-4 to TRBJ1-1, with 7 bases aligning to TRBD1. V lost 5 bases to trimming and J lost 2 bases; unmatched junction nucleotides: 8. The CDR3 sequence is 15 residues long. As DNA, the CDR3 is TGTGCCAGCAGTAACAGGGGAGCCGTAAACACTGAAGCTTTCTTT. Its protein is CASSNRGAVNTEAFF.

This clonotype was seen a handful of times. The chain has TRBV12-3 or TRBV12-4 and TRBJ1-2, with 7 bases lining up with TRBD1. The trim removed 8 bases at V and 4 bases at J, leaving 13 bases unmatched. CDR3 length equals 15 residues. The CDR3 DNA reads TGTGCCAGCGGGGGCGGGACAGCCGGGGGCTATGGCTACACCTTC. Translated, it gives CASGGGTAGGYGYTF.

This chain's CDR3 is CASSQEGTGGNSPLHF. CDR3 bases: TGTGCCAGCAGCCAAGAAGGGACAGGTGGGAATTCACCCCTCCACTTT. The chain combines TRBV4-2 with TRBJ1-6, with TRBD1 matching 8 bases. This CDR3 contains 16 residues. The ends lost 0 bases at V and 7 bases at J; junction bases unmatched: 5. Germline loops: CDR1 LGHNA, CDR2 YNFKEQ.

The chain combines TRBV12-3 or TRBV12-4 with TRBJ1-1, with D uncertain. The V gene lost 2 bases and the J gene lost 5 bases, with 6 bases spanning the gap. The CDR3 is made up of 12 amino acids. Here the CDR3 reads CASSLSGTEAFF. The CDR3 nucleotides read TGTGCCAGCAGTTTATCGGGGACTGAAGCTTTCTTT.

The chain joins TRBV7-6 to TRBJ1-5; unclear D gene. CDR1 is SGHVS, CDR2 FNYEAQ, per germline. The CDR3 sequence is 13 residues long. V lost 1 base and J 11 bases, leaving 12 bases between the germline ends. The CDR3 sequence is CASSLEGRGSQHF. CDR3 DNA sequence: TGTGCCAGCAGCTTAGAAGGCCGTGGTTCCCAGCATTTT.

The J gene is TRBJ1-2, the V gene TRBV5-1; D remains ambiguous. V shed 0 bases and J shed 0 bases, with 9 bases lying between them. Germline V CDR1 and CDR2: SGHRS, YFSETQ. The CDR3 totals 15 residues. CDR3 DNA: TGCGCCAGCAGCTTGGCATCTGGGGCTAACTATGGCTACACCTTC. Its protein product is CASSLASGANYGYTF.

This clonotype has a handful of counts. The CDR3 loop reads CASSLASGVGEAFF. The CDR3 region has the DNA TGTGCCAGCAGTTTAGCATCAGGGGTGGGTGAAGCTTTCTTT. The chain uses TRBV12-3 or TRBV12-4 and TRBJ1-1; D is perhaps TRBD1 (6 bases). Between the trimmed V and J ends, which lost 0 bases and 7 bases, there was a span of 12 bases. There are 14 residues in the CDR3.

The rearrangement joins TRBV2 to TRBJ1-5, with a possible D match to TRBD1 (6 bases). V gave up 5 bases and J gave up 0 bases, with 11 bases separating them. Germline V gene sequence: CDR1 SNHLY, CDR2 FYNNEI. This CDR3 has 15 residues. The CDR3 DNA reads as TGTGCCAGCAGTAGGACAGACTATAGCAATCAGCCCCAGCATTTT. Protein: CASSRTDYSNQPQHF.

J is TRBJ1-2 and V is TRBV28; possibly TRBD1 for D (6 bases). This CDR3 has 16 residues. V was shortened by 2 bases and J by 6 bases, with 19 bases between the two germline ends. From germline, CDR1 is MDHEN and CDR2 SYDVKM. Here the CDR3 reads CASSLGTLIRLDGYTF. As DNA, the CDR3 is TGTGCCAGCAGTTTAGGGACACTCATTCGTTTGGATGGCTACACCTTC.